Below are 2 T cell receptor beta chains sequenced from a single sample in a study of beta chain features in type 1 diabetes. The isolated RNA, all of it, was reverse transcribed, so expressed TCRB transcripts were what got sequenced. Libraries were prepared by immunoSEQ multiplex PCR; TCRdb keeps only in-frame clonotypes and omits some of them. The sample yields about 360,000 clones, 10% to 15% seen once. These receptors have no identified antigens. Study results and caveats: Shortening of TCRB CDR3s, moderate but significant, appeared in all four CD4+ subsets of Type 1 diabetes patients.

Sequenced material: naive CD4+ T cells from blood. The origin of the receptors is a young woman with type 1 diabetes.

The chain joins TRBV18 to TRBJ1-2; D gene uncertain. The CDR3 extends over 13 amino acids. Germline CDR1 KGHSH, CDR2 LQKENI. Deletions cut 5 bases from V and 4 bases from J, with 11 bases between. The CDR3 nucleotides read TGTGCCAGCTCAGGGCCGGCCTCCTATGGCTACACCTTC. As protein: CASSGPASYGYTF.

The table lists this clone with a few counts. The J gene is TRBJ1-2, the V gene TRBV29-1; TRBD1 matches at 8 bases. CDR1 and CDR2 from the germline V gene are SQVTM and ANQGSEA. The CDR3 runs 15 residues. CDR3 region: CTTSPDREDNYGYTF. The CDR3 bases are TGCACTACATCCCCGGACAGGGAGGATAACTATGGCTACACCTTC.